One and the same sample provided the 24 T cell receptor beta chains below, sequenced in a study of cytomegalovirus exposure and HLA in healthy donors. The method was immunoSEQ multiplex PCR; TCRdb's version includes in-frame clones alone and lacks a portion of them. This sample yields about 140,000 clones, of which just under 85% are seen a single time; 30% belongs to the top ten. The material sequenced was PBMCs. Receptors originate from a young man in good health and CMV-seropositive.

The CDR3 DNA sequence: TGTGCCAGCAGCGTAGCTATGGGACAGGGAGAAGGCTACACCTTC. Translated: CASSVAMGQGEGYTF. The chain has TRBV9 and TRBJ1-2; TRBD1 agrees at 9 bases. Germline CDR1 reads SGDLS; CDR2 reads YYNGEE. This CDR3 contains 15 residues. V shed 0 bases and J 8 bases; nucleotides not matched to a gene: 8.

The CDR3 region has the DNA TGTGCAGGGGAGCGGGGGGGCCGAGAGACCCAGTACTTC. This translates into CAGERGGRETQYF. The chain uses TRBV7-2 and TRBJ2-5; 10 bases line up with TRBD2. The CDR3 has 13 amino acids. Germline values: CDR1 SGHTA, CDR2 FQGNSA.

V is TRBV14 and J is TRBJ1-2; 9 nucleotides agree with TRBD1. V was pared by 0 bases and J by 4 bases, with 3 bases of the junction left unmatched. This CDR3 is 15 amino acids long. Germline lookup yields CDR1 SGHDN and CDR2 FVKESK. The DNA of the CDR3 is TGTGCCAGCAGCCAAGATGGGGACAGGGTCTATGGCTACACCTTC. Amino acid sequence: CASSQDGDRVYGYTF. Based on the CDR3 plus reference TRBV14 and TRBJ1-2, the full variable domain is EAGVTQFPSHSVIEKGQTVTLRCDPISGHDNLYWYRRVMGKEIKFLLHFVKESKQDESGMPNNRFLAERTGGTYSTLKVQPAELEDSGVYFCASSQDGDRVYGYTFGSGTRLTVV.

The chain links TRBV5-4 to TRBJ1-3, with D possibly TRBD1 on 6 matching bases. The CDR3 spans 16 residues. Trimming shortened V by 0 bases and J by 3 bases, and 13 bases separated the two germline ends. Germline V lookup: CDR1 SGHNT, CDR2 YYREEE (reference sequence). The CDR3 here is CASSLATGTRGNTIYF. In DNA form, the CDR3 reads TGTGCCAGCAGCTTGGCCACTGGGACACGTGGAAACACCATATATTTT.

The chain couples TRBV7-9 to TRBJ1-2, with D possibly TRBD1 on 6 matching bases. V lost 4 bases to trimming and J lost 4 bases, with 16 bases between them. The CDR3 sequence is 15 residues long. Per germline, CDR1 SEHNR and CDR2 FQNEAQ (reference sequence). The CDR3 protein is CASSSTNRESYGYTF. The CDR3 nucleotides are TGTGCCAGCAGCTCGACAAACAGGGAATCCTATGGCTACACCTTC.

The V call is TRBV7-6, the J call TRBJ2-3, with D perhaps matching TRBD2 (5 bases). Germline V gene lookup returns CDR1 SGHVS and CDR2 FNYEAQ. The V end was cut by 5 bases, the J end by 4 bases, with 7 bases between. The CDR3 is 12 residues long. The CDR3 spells CASSLRADTQYF. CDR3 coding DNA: TGTGCCAGCAGCCTGAGGGCAGATACGCAGTATTTT.

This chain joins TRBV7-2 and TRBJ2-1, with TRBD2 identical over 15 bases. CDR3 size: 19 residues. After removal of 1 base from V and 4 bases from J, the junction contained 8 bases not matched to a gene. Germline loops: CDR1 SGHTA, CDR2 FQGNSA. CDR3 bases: TGTGCCAGCAGCTTAGAACCCTCCGGGACTAGCGGGGGGTACAATGAGCAGTTCTTC. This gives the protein CASSLEPSGTSGGYNEQFF. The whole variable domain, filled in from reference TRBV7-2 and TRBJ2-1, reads GAGVSQSPSNKVTEKGKDVELRCDPISGHTALYWYRQSLGQGLEFLIYFQGNSAPDKSGLPSDRFSAERTGGSVSTLTIQRTQQEDSAVYLCASSLEPSGTSGGYNEQFFGPGTRLTVL.

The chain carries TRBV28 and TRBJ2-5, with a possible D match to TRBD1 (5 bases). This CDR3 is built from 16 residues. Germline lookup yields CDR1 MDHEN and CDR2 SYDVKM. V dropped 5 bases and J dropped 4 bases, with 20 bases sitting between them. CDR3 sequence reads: CASSTPLGVGRETQYF. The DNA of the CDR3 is TGTGCCAGCAGTACCCCTCTAGGGGTGGGGCGAGAGACCCAGTACTTC.

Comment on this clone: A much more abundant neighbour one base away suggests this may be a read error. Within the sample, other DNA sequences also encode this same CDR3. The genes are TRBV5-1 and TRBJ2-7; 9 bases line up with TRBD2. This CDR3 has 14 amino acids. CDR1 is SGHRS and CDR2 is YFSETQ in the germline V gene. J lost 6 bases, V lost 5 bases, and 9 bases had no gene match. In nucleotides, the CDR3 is TGCGCCAGCAGTGTGGCGGGAGGGGAATTCGAGCAGTACTTC. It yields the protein CASSVAGGEFEQYF.

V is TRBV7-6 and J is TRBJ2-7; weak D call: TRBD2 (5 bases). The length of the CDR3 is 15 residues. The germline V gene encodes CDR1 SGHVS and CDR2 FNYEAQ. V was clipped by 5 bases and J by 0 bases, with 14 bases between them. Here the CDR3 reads CASSPQTGSSYEQYF. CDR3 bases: TGTGCCAGCAGCCCCCAGACGGGGTCCTCCTACGAGCAGTACTTC.

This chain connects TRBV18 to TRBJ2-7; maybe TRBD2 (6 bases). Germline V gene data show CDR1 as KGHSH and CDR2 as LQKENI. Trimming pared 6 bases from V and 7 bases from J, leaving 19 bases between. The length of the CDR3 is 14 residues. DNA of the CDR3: TGTGCCAGCTCTCCCCGGGACTCGGGAGCGGAGCAGTACTTC. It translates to CASSPRDSGAEQYF.

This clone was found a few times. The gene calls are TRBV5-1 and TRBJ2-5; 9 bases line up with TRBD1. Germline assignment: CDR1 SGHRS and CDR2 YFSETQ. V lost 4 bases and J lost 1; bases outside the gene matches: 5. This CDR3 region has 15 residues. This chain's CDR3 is CASSPTGGTQETQYF. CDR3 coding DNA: TGCGCCAGCAGCCCCACAGGGGGCACCCAAGAGACCCAGTACTTC.

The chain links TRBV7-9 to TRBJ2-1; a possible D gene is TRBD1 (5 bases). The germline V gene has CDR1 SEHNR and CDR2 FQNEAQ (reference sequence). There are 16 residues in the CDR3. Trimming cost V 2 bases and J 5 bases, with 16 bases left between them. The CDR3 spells CASSLHTGSPDNEQFF. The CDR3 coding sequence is TGTGCCAGCAGCTTACACACAGGTTCCCCCGACAATGAGCAGTTCTTC.

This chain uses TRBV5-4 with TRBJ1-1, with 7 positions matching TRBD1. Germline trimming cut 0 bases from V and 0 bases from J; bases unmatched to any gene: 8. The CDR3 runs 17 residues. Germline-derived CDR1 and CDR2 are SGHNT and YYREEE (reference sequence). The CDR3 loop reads CASSLAFRGTLNTEAFF. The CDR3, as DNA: TGTGCCAGCAGCTTGGCCTTCAGGGGGACCCTGAACACTGAAGCTTTCTTT. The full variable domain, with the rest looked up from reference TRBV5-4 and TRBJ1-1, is ETGVTQSPTHLIKTRGQQVTLRCSSQSGHNTVSWYQQALGQGPQFIFQYYREEENGRGNFPPRFSGLQFPNYSSELNVNALELDDSALYLCASSLAFRGTLNTEAFFGQGTRLTVV.

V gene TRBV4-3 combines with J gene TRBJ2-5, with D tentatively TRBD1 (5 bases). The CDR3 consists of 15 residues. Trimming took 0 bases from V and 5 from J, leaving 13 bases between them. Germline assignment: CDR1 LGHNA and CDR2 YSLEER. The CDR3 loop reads CASSQDKGLLETQYF. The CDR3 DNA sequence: TGCGCCAGCAGCCAAGATAAGGGGTTGTTGGAGACCCAGTACTTC.

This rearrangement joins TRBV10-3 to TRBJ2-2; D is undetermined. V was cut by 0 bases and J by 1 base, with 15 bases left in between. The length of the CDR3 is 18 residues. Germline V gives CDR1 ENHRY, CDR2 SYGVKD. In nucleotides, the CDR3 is TGTGCCATCAGTGAGTCGAGGCCTGGTCGAGGGAACACCGGGGAGCTGTTTTTT. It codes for CAISESRPGRGNTGELFF.

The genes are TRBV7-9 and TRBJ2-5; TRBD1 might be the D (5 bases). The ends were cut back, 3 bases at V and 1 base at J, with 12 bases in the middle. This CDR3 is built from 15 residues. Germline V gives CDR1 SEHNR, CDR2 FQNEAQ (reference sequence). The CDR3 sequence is CASSFKRQGQETQYF. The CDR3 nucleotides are TGTGCCAGCAGCTTTAAAAGGCAGGGCCAAGAGACCCAGTACTTC. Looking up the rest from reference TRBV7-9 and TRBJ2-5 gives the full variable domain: DTGVSQNPRHKITKRGQNVTFRCDPISEHNRLYWYRQTLGQGPEFLTYFQNEAQLEKSRLLSDRFSAERPKGSFSTLEIQRTEQGDSAMYLCASSFKRQGQETQYFGPGTRLLVL.

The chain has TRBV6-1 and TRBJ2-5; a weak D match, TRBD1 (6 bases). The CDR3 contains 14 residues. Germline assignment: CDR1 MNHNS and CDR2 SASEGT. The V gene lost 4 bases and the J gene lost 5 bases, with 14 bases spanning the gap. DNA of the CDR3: TGTGCCAGCAGTGTTCACAGGGCTGGGGAGACCCAGTACTTC. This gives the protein CASSVHRAGETQYF.

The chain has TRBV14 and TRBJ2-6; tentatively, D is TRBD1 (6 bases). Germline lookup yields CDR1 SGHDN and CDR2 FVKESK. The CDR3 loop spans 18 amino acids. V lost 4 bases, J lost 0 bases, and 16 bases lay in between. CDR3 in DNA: TGTGCCAGCAGCCTCCACAGGGTAGTCTACTCTGGGGCCAACGTCCTGACTTTC. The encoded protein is CASSLHRVVYSGANVLTF.

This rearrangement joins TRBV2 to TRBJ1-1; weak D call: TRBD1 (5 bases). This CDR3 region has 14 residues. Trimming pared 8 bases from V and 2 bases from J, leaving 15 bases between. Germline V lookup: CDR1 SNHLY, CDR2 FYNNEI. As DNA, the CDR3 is TGTGCCAGCTGTAGGGAGGACACAAACACTGAAGCTTTCTTT. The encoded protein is CASCREDTNTEAFF.

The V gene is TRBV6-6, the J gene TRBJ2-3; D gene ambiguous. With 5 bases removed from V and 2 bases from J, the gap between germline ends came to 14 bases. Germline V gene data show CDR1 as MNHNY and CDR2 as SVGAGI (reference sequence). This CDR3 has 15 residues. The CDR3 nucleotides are TGTGCCAGCAGTACCTCTCTGACAACCACAGATACGCAGTATTTT. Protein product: CASSTSLTTTDTQYF.

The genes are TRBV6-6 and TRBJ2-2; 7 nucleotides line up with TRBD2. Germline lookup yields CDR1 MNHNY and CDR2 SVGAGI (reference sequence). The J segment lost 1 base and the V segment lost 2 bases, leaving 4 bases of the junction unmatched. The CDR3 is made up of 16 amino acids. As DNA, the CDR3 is TGTGCCAGCAGTTACCAAGCGGGAATGAACACCGGGGAGCTGTTTTTT. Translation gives CASSYQAGMNTGELFF.

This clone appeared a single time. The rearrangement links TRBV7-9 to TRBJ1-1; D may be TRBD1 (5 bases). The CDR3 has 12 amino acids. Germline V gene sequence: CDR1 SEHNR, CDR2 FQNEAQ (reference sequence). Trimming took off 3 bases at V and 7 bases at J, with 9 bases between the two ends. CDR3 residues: CASSLTAGEAFF. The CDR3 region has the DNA TGTGCCAGCAGCTTGACAGCCGGTGAAGCTTTCTTT.

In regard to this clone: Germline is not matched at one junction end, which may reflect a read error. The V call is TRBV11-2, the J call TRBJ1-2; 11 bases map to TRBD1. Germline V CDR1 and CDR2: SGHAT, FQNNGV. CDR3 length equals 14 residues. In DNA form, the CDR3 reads TGTGCCAGCAGCAGGACAGGGGGCTCCTATGGTTACACCTTC. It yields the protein CASSRTGGSYGYTF.